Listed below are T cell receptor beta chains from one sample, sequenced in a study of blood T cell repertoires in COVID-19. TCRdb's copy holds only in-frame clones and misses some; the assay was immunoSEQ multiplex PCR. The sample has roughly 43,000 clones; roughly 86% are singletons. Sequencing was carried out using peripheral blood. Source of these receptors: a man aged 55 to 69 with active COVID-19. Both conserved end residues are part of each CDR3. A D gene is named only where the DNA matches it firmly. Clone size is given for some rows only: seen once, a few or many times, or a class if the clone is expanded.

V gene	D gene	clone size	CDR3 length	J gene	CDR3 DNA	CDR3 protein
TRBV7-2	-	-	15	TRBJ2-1	TGTGCCAGCAGCGCGGAGGGAACAGTAGTGAATGAGCAGTTCTTC	CASSAEGTVVNEQFF
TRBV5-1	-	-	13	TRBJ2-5	TGCGCCAGCAGCATGTCAGGAGGGGAGACCCAGTACTTC	CASSMSGGETQYF
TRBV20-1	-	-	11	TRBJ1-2	TGCAGAGTGGGGCAGACTTATGGCTACACCTTC	CRVGQTYGYTF
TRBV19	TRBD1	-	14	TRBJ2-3	TGTGCCAGTAGTGGACAGGGGTTCAGAGATACGCAGTATTTT	CASSGQGFRDTQYF
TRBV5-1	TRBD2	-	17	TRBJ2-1	TGCGCCAGCAGCTGGACTAGCGGGGGTTTGACCTACAATGAGCAGTTCTTC	CASSWTSGGLTYNEQFF
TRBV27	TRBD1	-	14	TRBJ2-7	TGTGCCAGCAAGGAGAGACAGGGCTCCTACGAGCAGTACTTC	CASKERQGSYEQYF
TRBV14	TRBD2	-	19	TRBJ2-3	TGTGCCAGCAGCCAGGGACTAGCGGGACGAATGGGGGGCACAGATACGCAGTATTTT	CASSQGLAGRMGGTDTQYF
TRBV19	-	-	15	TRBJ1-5	TGTGCCAGTAGTCCTCTTGACAGCCCTTATCAGCCCCAGCATTTT	CASSPLDSPYQPQHF
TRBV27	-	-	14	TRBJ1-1	TGTGCCAGCAGTTCATCCAGGGGGAACACTGAAGCTTTCTTT	CASSSSRGNTEAFF
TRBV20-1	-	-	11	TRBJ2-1	TGCAGTGCTAGAGAGTCATATGAGCAGTTCTTC	CSARESYEQFF
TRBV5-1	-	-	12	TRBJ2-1	TGCGCCAGCAGCTTGGGTCTAGATGAGCAGTTCTTC	CASSLGLDEQFF
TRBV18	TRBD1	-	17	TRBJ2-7	TGTGCCAGCTCACCACAAGAGTCACGGACAGGTAGAAACGAGCAGTACTTC	CASSPQESRTGRNEQYF
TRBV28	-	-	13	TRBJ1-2	TGTGCCAGCACCGCCGGACAGTTCTATGGCTACACCTTC	CASTAGQFYGYTF
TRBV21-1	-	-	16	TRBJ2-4	TGTGCCAGCAGGCCGGGACAGGGAATAGCCAAAAACATTCAGTACTTC	CASRPGQGIAKNIQYF
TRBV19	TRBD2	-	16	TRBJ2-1	TGTGCCAGTAGTATCGGGGTAGCGGGGGGTTTAAATGAGCAGTTCTTC	CASSIGVAGGLNEQFF
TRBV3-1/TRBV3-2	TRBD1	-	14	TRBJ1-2	TGTGCCAGCAGCCAGCGGACAGGGGACTATGGCTACACCTTC	CASSQRTGDYGYTF
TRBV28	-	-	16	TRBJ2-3	TGTGCCAGCAGTTTACTAGGACAGACCAACACAGATACGCAGTATTTT	CASSLLGQTNTDTQYF
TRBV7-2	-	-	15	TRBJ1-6	TGTGCCAGCAGCTTAGGACCAGACAGGCCCTTTCCCCTCCACTTT	CASSLGPDRPFPLHF
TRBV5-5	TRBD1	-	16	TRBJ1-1	TGTGCCAGCAGCTTTTCGGTATCTCAGGGGGGATATGAAGCTTTCTTT	CASSFSVSQGGYEAFF
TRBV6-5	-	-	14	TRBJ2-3	TGTGCCAGCAGTAAGGTCCGAGGAGCAGATACGCAGTATTTT	CASSKVRGADTQYF
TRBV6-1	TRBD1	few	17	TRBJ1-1	TGTGCCAGCAGTGAACAAAGCCTAGGGACAGTTAACACTGAAGCTTTCTTT	CASSEQSLGTVNTEAFF
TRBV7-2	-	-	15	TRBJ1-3	TGTGCCAGCAGCTTAGGGAGCGGGGGGGGAAACACCATATATTTT	CASSLGSGGGNTIYF
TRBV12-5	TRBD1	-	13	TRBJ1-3	TGTGCTAGCCAGGGGGGCTCTGGAAACACCATATATTTT	CASQGGSGNTIYF
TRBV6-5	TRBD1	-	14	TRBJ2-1	TGTGCCAGCAGTTACTCGGGACAGTTCTATGAGCAGTTCTTC	CASSYSGQFYEQFF
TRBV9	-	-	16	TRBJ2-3	TGTGCCAGCAGCCCCCGGGGTACGGCTAGCACAGATACGCAGTATTTT	CASSPRGTASTDTQYF
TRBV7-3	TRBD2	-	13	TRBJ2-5	TGTGCCAGCAGCAAGGGGACTATCGAGACCCAGTACTTC	CASSKGTIETQYF
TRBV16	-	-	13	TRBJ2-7	TGTGCCAGCAGCACGATCGGGGGCTACGAGCAGTACTTC	CASSTIGGYEQYF
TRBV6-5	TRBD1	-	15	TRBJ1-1	TGTGCCAGCAGTCCACAGGGGGGAGTGAACACTGAAGCTTTCTTT	CASSPQGGVNTEAFF
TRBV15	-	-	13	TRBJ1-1	TGTGCCACCAGCAGAGATCTCGGTACTGAAGCTTTCTTT	CATSRDLGTEAFF
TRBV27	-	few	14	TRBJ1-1	TGTGCCAGCAGTCCCTCGCGGGTGAACACTGAAGCTTTCTTT	CASSPSRVNTEAFF
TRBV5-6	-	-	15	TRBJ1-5	TGTGCCAGCAGCTTGGGGCAGGGGATCGGACAGCCCCAGCATTTT	CASSLGQGIGQPQHF
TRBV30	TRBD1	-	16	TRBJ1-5	TGTGCCTGGAGGTCCCGGGACAGGGGTGGCAATCAGCCCCAGCATTTT	CAWRSRDRGGNQPQHF
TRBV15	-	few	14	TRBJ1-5	TGTGCCACCAGCAGAGTTAGGGAGAATCAGCCCCAGCATTTT	CATSRVRENQPQHF
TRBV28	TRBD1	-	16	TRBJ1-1	TGTGCCAGCACCCAAGCAGGGGGCGGTTGGAACACTGAAGCTTTCTTT	CASTQAGGGWNTEAFF
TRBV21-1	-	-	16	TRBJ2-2	TGTGCCAGCAGCAATGGTCTGCAGACGAACACCGGGGAGCTGTTTTTT	CASSNGLQTNTGELFF
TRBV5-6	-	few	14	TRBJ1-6	TGTGCCAGCAGCTTGGGACTGCCTAAATCACCCCTCCACTTT	CASSLGLPKSPLHF
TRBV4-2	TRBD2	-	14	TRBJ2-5	TGTGCCAGCAGCCAAGTCGGGGGAGGGGAGACCCAGTACTTC	CASSQVGGGETQYF
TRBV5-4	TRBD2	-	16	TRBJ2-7	TGTGCCAGCAGCTTGGTCCCAGGGACTATCCCCTACGAGCAGTACTTC	CASSLVPGTIPYEQYF
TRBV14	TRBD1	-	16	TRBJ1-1	TGTGCCAGCAGCCAAGAGGTTCGGACAGGGGACACTGAAGCTTTCTTT	CASSQEVRTGDTEAFF
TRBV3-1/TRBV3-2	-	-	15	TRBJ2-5	TGTGCCAGCAGCCAAGCGTTTTCGGGAGAGCGGACCCAGTACTTC	CASSQAFSGERTQYF
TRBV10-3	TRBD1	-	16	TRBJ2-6	TGTGCCATCAGCCAGGGGGCGCGGTCTGGGGCCAACGTCCTGACTTTC	CAISQGARSGANVLTF
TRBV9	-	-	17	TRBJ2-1	TGTGCCAGCAGCGTAGAGGGGGGGAGTCACTCCTACAATGAGCAGTTCTTC	CASSVEGGSHSYNEQFF
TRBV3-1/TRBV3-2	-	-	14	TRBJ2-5	TGTGCCAGCAGCCAAGATCCTCGGGGGGAGACCCAGTACTTC	CASSQDPRGETQYF
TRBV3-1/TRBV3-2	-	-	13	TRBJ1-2	TGTGCCAGCAGCCAAGAGGGGCGGCGTGGCTACACCTTC	CASSQEGRRGYTF
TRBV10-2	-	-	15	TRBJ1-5	TGCGCCAGCAGCATGGGGCAGATCGACAATCAGCCCCAGCATTTT	CASSMGQIDNQPQHF
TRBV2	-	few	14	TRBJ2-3	TGTGCCAGCAGTCCTGACACTAGCACAGATACGCAGTATTTT	CASSPDTSTDTQYF
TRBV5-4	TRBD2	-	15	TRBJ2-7	TGTGCCAGCAGCTTGCGACTAGCGGACTCCTACGAGCAGTACTTC	CASSLRLADSYEQYF
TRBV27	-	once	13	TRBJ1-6	TGTGCCAGCAGTTTACAGTATAATTCACCCCTCCACTTT	CASSLQYNSPLHF
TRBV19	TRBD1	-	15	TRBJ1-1	TGTGCCAGCAAATCGACAGGGTTTCGGTTTGCTGAAGCTTTCTTT	CASKSTGFRFAEAFF